The 5 T cell receptor beta chains below were found in one sample sequenced in a study of T cells in Graves' hyperthyroidism and ophthalmopathy. TCR beta CDR3 regions were amplified from RNA transcripts. HTBI primers were the set used in a first-round RT-PCR of the TCR CDR3. TCRdb reprocessed the multiplex PCR reads with MiXCR, giving one entry per CDR3 protein. The sample carries about 480,000 distinct CDR3 sequences, roughly 24% recorded once. The source material was blood. The receptors were gathered from a woman in her 30s with Graves' ophthalmopathy.

This clonotype has a count of ten or more. CDR3 sequence (DNA): TGTGCCAGCAGTTTAGGGGATATCAACTATGGCTACACCTTC. This encodes CASSLGDINYGYTF. The chain links TRBV28 to TRBJ1-2; no clear D gene. This CDR3 region has 14 residues. With 2 bases removed from V and 2 bases from J, the gap between germline ends came to 9 bases. CDR1 is MDHEN, CDR2 SYDVKM, per germline.

This rearrangement joins TRBV11-2 to TRBJ1-1; a weak D match, TRBD1 (5 bases). The CDR3 runs to 14 residues. Per germline, CDR1 SGHAT and CDR2 FQNNGV. Trimming removed 5 bases from V and 6 bases from J, with 16 bases in between. DNA of the CDR3: TGTGCCAGCAGCCCTGGGACGAGTAGGGCTGAAGCTTTCTTT. It yields the protein CASSPGTSRAEAFF.

This clonotype was detected ten times or more. The chain uses TRBV19 and TRBJ2-7; TRBD1 is a possible D gene (5 bases). The V end lost 4 bases, the J end lost 2 bases, and 12 bases lay between the germline ends. The CDR3 has 14 residues. CDR1 is LNHDA and CDR2 is SQIVND in the germline V gene (reference sequence). CDR3 DNA sequence: TGTGCCAGTAGTACCCCGGACACAGCCTACGAGCAGTACTTC. This sequence encodes CASSTPDTAYEQYF.

The sample holds many counts of this clonotype. The chain combines TRBV9 with TRBJ2-7; TRBD2 aligns across 12 bases. J lost 2 bases, V lost 0 bases, and 0 bases had no gene match. Germline V lookup: CDR1 SGDLS, CDR2 YYNGEE. This CDR3 has 15 amino acids. The CDR3, as DNA: TGTGCCAGCAGCGTAGGGACTAGCGGGGCCTACGAGCAGTACTTC. It specifies CASSVGTSGAYEQYF.

This clonotype was observed at least ten times. The rearrangement joins TRBV12-3 or TRBV12-4 to TRBJ2-5; TRBD2 matches at 10 bases. The CDR3 is 14 amino acids. The junction had 3 bases not matched to a gene; V was cut back by 6 bases and J by 2 bases. The CDR3 DNA reads as TGTGCCAGCAGCAGCGGGGGGGCACAAGAGACCCAGTACTTC. Translated, it gives CASSSGGAQETQYF.